The 7 T cell receptor beta chains below come from one sample, sequenced in a study of OX40 agonist ivuxolimab in advanced cancers. Generated by immunoSEQ multiplex PCR, the TCRdb table keeps only in-frame clones and is missing some. Among some 40,000 clones listed, approximately 80% were seen once. This specimen consisted of CD4+ or CD8+ T cells sorted from blood, obtained in a trial of the OX40 agonist ivuxolimab. All receptors derive from an adult with an advanced solid tumor such as melanoma, head and neck, liver or kidney cancer.

V and J are TRBV7-9 and TRBJ2-7; D not resolved. Germline loops: CDR1 SEHNR, CDR2 FQNEAQ (reference sequence). The ends were cut back, 2 bases at V and 2 bases at J, with 19 bases in the middle. This CDR3 is 17 amino acids long. The CDR3 DNA reads as TGTGCCAGCAGCTTAATTCCTTCTGCGTCCCCGACCTACGAGCAGTACTTC. This sequence encodes CASSLIPSASPTYEQYF.

The chain joins TRBV7-3 to TRBJ2-7; D might be TRBD2 (6 bases). Trimming left V 0 bases short and J 6 bases short, with 18 bases between. CDR3 length: 16 residues. Germline CDR1 SGHTA, CDR2 FQGTGA. DNA for the CDR3: TGTGCCAGCAGCTTAACGTACAACTCCCGGGAGATCGAGCAGTACTTC. Translating gives CASSLTYNSREIEQYF.

This clone came up many times. The rearrangement uses TRBV19 and TRBJ1-2; 10 nucleotides agree with TRBD1. With 3 bases clipped from V and 8 bases from J, the junction kept 6 bases outside the gene matches. CDR3 length: 14 residues. Germline CDR1 and CDR2: LNHDA and SQIVND (reference sequence). CDR3 coding DNA: TGTGCCAGTAGTATCGGGACAGGGGTATGGGGCTACACCTTC. Translation: CASSIGTGVWGYTF.

CDR3 region: CATRTDGYTF. In DNA, the CDR3 is TGTGCCACCCGGACGGATGGCTACACCTTC. The chain couples TRBV6-5 to TRBJ1-2; no definite D call. Germline V gene sequence: CDR1 MNHEY, CDR2 SVGAGI. CDR3 size: 10 residues. Between the trimmed V and J ends, which lost 10 bases and 6 bases, there was a span of 9 bases.

This rearrangement joins TRBV7-9 to TRBJ1-1; D may be TRBD1 (5 bases). V lost 6 bases and J lost 2, with 13 bases in between. CDR1 SEHNR and CDR2 FQNEAQ come from the germline V gene (reference sequence). The CDR3 spans 14 residues. The CDR3 DNA reads TGTGCCAGCAGGTCGACAGTCACTAACACTGAAGCTTTCTTT. Translating gives CASRSTVTNTEAFF.

The rearrangement joins TRBV7-6 to TRBJ1-2; no clear D gene. The CDR3 length is 14 residues. The V gene lost 1 base and the J gene lost 4 bases, with 10 bases spanning the gap. CDR1 SGHVS and CDR2 FNYEAQ come from the germline V gene. The chain's CDR3 is CASSLDPVSYGYTF. As DNA, the CDR3 is TGTGCCAGCAGCTTAGACCCAGTCTCCTATGGCTACACCTTC.

This clone has just a few counts. The CDR3 loop reads CATSLAGGETHEQYF. The CDR3 DNA follows: TGTGCCACCTCACTGGCGGGGGGGGAGACCCACGAGCAGTACTTC. V is TRBV6-1 and J is TRBJ2-7, with TRBD2 matching over 9 bases. Germline assignment: CDR1 MNHNS and CDR2 SASEGT. The CDR3 loop spans 15 amino acids. Losses at the gene ends were 10 bases for V and 5 bases for J; bases not matched to a gene: 15.